This T cell receptor beta chain derives from a study of CD8+ T cells in alopecia areata. Germline CDR1 reads MNHEY; CDR2 reads SMNVEV (reference sequence). CDR3 size: 16 residues. After removal of 5 bases from V and 7 bases from J, the junction contained 13 bases not matched to a gene. Treatment in this sample: oral pan-JAK inhibitor, 5-10 mg twice daily. Isolated RNA was reverse transcribed into cDNA used as the sequencing template. The data were produced by immunoSEQ multiplex PCR, yet TCRdb's version contains in-frame clones alone and is incomplete. This table holds 150,000 to 200,000 clones, more than 50% found once.

V is TRBV27 and J is TRBJ2-1; TRBD2 matches 8 bases. Material: CD4+ T cells sorted from blood, obtained at week 24, from a patient treated with tofacitinib. The sequence derives from a human donor with alopecia areata. The CDR3 loop is CASSPAGLGRGNEQFF. Written as DNA, the CDR3 is TGTGCCAGCAGTCCAGCGGGACTAGGCCGGGGGAATGAGCAGTTCTTC.